Listed here are 7 T cell receptor beta chains from one sample, sequenced in a study of T cell repertoires in cytomegalovirus infection. These receptors' targets are unknown. MiXCR, run by TCRdb on the reads, gives a single entry per CDR3 protein. The repertoire consists of 650,000 to 900,000 distinct CDR3 sequences, with less than 35% occurring once and the leading ten covering roughly 12%. Sample: cultured CD8+ T cells from PBMCs, taken from culture after CMV antigen stimulation. The receptor source for this set is a human donor in good health (CMV status not recorded). Some clones in this sample may be carry-over from other donors' samples.

The chain recombines TRBV7-6 with TRBJ2-5; 10 bases align to TRBD2. Germline V lookup: CDR1 SGHVS, CDR2 FNYEAQ. The ends lost 5 bases at V and 5 bases at J; junction bases unmatched: 5. This CDR3 is 14 amino acids long. The DNA of the CDR3 is TGTGCCAGCAGCCAAGCGGGGGGGGGGGAGACCCAGTACTTC. As protein: CASSQAGGGETQYF. Complete variable domain (other parts from reference TRBV7-6 and TRBJ2-5): GAGVSQSPRYKVTKRGQDVALRCDPISGHVSLYWYRQALGQGPEFLTYFNYEAQQDKSGLPNDRFSAERPEGSISTLTIQRTEQRDSAMYRCASSQAGGGETQYFGPGTRLLVL.

This clonotype was recorded only once. This may arise from a read error, as a much more abundant clone is one base away. This chain joins TRBV7-9 and TRBJ2-3; TRBD2 aligns across 8 bases. Germline CDR1 SEHNR, CDR2 FQNEAQ (reference sequence). The CDR3 is made up of 16 amino acids. J was trimmed by 7 bases and V by 6 bases; bases with no gene match: 15. The CDR3 nucleotides are TGTGCCAGCAGTCCGGGACTAGTGGGGGCCCTGTATACGCAGTATTTT. It yields the protein CASSPGLVGALYTQYF. Full variable domain (remainder filled in from reference TRBV7-9 and TRBJ2-3): DTGVSQNPRHKITKRGQNVTFRCDPISEHNRLYWYRQTLGQGPEFLTYFQNEAQLEKSRLLSDRFSAERPKGSFSTLEIQRTEQGDSAMYLCASSPGLVGALYTQYFGPGTRLTVL.

The chain is built from TRBV27 and TRBJ2-1; 7 bases are shared with TRBD2. The CDR3 is 13 amino acids. The J segment lost 7 bases and the V segment lost 8 bases, leaving 8 bases of the junction unmatched. The germline CDR1 and CDR2 sequences are MNHEY and SMNVEV (reference sequence). CDR3 amino acids: CASGAGRINEQFF. Here the CDR3 DNA reads TGTGCCAGCGGAGCGGGGCGGATTAATGAGCAGTTCTTC.

This clonotype has a handful of counts. The chain joins TRBV6-1 to TRBJ1-3; D unresolved. The CDR3 totals 15 residues. Germline loops: CDR1 MNHNS, CDR2 SASEGT. With 3 bases removed from V and 0 bases from J, the gap between germline ends came to 9 bases. CDR3 in DNA: TGTGCCAGCAGTGATCCACACCGCTCTGGAAACACCATATATTTT. Translating gives CASSDPHRSGNTIYF.

This clonotype appeared many times. CDR3 nucleotide sequence: TGTGCCAGCAGCCCCAGCCAGAACACTGAAGCTTTCTTT. It is translated as CASSPSQNTEAFF. The rearrangement uses TRBV7-9 and TRBJ1-1; D is unresolved. The CDR3 runs 13 residues. V lost 5 bases and J 1 base, leaving 8 bases between the germline ends. Germline CDR1 is SEHNR and CDR2 is FQNEAQ (reference sequence).

The rearrangement joins TRBV19 to TRBJ2-2; the D gene is possibly TRBD1 (5 bases). CDR1 is LNHDA, CDR2 SQIVND, per germline (reference sequence). The V gene lost 3 bases and the J gene lost 3 bases, with 11 bases spanning the gap. CDR3 length: 15 residues. CDR3 in DNA: TGTGCCAGTAGTATCGGTCAGGGTGACACCGGGGAGCTGTTTTTT. Protein product: CASSIGQGDTGELFF. The variable domain in full, completed from reference TRBV19 and TRBJ2-2, reads DGGITQSPKYLFRKEGQNVTLSCEQNLNHDAMYWYRQDPGQGLRLIYYSQIVNDFQKGDIAEGYSVSREKKESFPLTVTSAQKNPTAFYLCASSIGQGDTGELFFGEGSRLTVL.

This clonotype was recorded at least ten times. CDR3 protein: CASSFSGNSNYGYTF. CDR3 bases: TGTGCCAGCAGCTTCTCGGGGAACTCTAACTATGGCTACACCTTC. The chain has TRBV7-9 and TRBJ1-2; D is uncertain. The CDR3 is 15 amino acids. V was clipped by 3 bases and J by 0 bases, with 11 bases between them. Germline V gene lookup returns CDR1 SEHNR and CDR2 FQNEAQ (reference sequence).